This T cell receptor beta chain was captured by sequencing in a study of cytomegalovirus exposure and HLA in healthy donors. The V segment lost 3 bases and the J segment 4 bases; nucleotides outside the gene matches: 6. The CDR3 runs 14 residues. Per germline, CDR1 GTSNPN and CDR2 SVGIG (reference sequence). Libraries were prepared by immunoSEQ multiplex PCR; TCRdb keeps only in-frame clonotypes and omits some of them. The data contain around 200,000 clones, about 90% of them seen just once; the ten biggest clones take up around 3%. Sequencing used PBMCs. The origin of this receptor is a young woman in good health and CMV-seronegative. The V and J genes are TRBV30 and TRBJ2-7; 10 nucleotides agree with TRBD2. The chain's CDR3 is CAWSKSGGGYEQYF. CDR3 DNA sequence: TGTGCCTGGAGCAAGAGCGGGGGGGGATACGAGCAGTACTTC.